A selection of T cell receptor beta chains follows, all from one sample in a study of T cell repertoires in cytomegalovirus infection. TCRdb redid the calling of the reads with MiXCR, one entry per CDR3 protein. This sample has under 150,000 distinct CDR3 sequences; 20% to 30% occur once, and the top ten carry approximately 35%. Antigen specificity for these receptors is unknown. The sample consisted of PBMCs, sequenced either directly or after in vitro stimulation (not recorded which). The source of these receptors is a human donor in good health (CMV status not recorded). Some clones in this sample may be carry-over from other donors' samples. The CDR3 runs from the conserved cysteine through the conserved F or W. D genes are given only for firm matches. Size values are once, few and many counts, or a class for expanded clones, and some rows have none.

NA,TRBV7-2,many,TRBJ2-1,CASSPGHLDSYNEQFF,TGTGCCAGCAGCCCGGGACACTTGGACTCCTACAATGAGCAGTTCTTC
TRBD1,TRBV5-3,NA,TRBJ1-6,CASSLQGTGSNSPLHF,TGTGCCAGCAGCTTACAGGGGACGGGCTCTAATTCACCCCTCCACTTT
TRBD2,TRBV12-3/TRBV12-4,many,TRBJ2-1,CASSSGTSGYNEQFF,TGTGCCAGCAGCTCCGGGACTAGCGGTTACAATGAGCAGTTCTTC
NA,TRBV9,NA,TRBJ2-2,CASSVPGTNTGELFF,TGTGCCAGCAGCGTGCCGGGGACGAACACCGGGGAGCTGTTTTTT
NA,TRBV19,few,TRBJ1-1,CASNMGAVNTEAFF,TGTGCCAGTAATATGGGTGCAGTGAACACTGAAGCTTTCTTT
TRBD2,TRBV10-3,NA,TRBJ2-3,CAISAGTSEDTQYF,TGTGCCATCAGCGCCGGGACTAGCGAAGATACGCAGTATTTT
NA,TRBV3-1,NA,TRBJ2-5,CASRGGSTRETQYF,TGTGCCAGCAGAGGAGGGAGTACTAGGGAGACCCAGTACTTC
NA,TRBV5-1,NA,TRBJ2-7,CASNPLGTILAYEQYF,TGCGCCAGCAACCCCCTCGGGACAATTTTGGCCTACGAGCAGTACTTC
NA,TRBV28,NA,TRBJ2-1,CASSLGETVYEQFF,TGTGCCAGCAGTTTGGGGGAGACTGTCTATGAGCAGTTCTTC
TRBD2,TRBV11-2,NA,TRBJ2-3,CASSLEGLAMDTQYF,TGTGCCAGCAGCTTAGAGGGACTAGCGATGGATACGCAGTATTTT
NA,TRBV12-3/TRBV12-4,few,TRBJ2-1,CASRAGTLLSYNEQFF,TGTGCCAGCAGGGCCGGGACACTTCTCTCCTACAATGAGCAGTTCTTC
NA,TRBV6-2/TRBV6-3,few,TRBJ1-2,CASTEPGRNYGYTF,TGTGCCAGCACCGAACCGGGCAGGAACTATGGCTACACCTTC
TRBD2,TRBV20-1,few,TRBJ2-3,CSARLAGPGHQYF,TGCAGTGCTAGACTAGCGGGACCGGGGCATCAGTATTTT
NA,TRBV4-3,few,TRBJ2-1,CASSQVAHNEQFF,TGCGCCAGCAGCCAAGTAGCCCACAATGAGCAGTTCTTC
TRBD1,TRBV7-2,many,TRBJ1-5,CASSPGGPYSNQPQHF,TGTGCCAGCAGCCCAGGGGGGCCTTATAGCAATCAGCCCCAGCATTTT